This TCR beta chain was identified in a study of blood T cell repertoires in COVID-19. The overall study: Sites across the United States, Italy and Spain contributed samples from acute and convalescent COVID-19. PBMCs, B-cell-depleted T cells, or T cells were the source of the cDNA or gDNA that made up the material.

TCRdb keeps only in-frame clones here, not all; method: immunoSEQ multiplex PCR. The sample holds around 450,000 clones; around 91% are singletons and the top ten take 0.6%. CDR1 is SGDLS and CDR2 is YYNGEE in the germline V gene. Between the trimmed V and J ends, which lost 0 bases and 7 bases, there was a span of 11 bases. The CDR3 contains 15 residues. This study enrolled people aged roughly 18 to 100 from around 26 US geographic areas. Sequenced: PBMCs or T cells enriched from blood (not recorded which). This receptor was taken from a man younger than 30 who had recovered from COVID-19. The gene calls are TRBV9 and TRBJ1-6; D might be TRBD1 (5 bases). This CDR3 is CASSVVTGSNSPLHF. CDR3 bases: TGTGCCAGCAGCGTAGTAACAGGTTCGAATTCACCCCTCCACTTT.